Only a few counts were recorded for the clone carrying this T cell receptor beta chain. Its antigen is still unknown. In every case, the donor was a healthy Caucasian. Germline V gene sequence: CDR1 LNHDA, CDR2 SQIVND (reference sequence). The CDR3 contains 15 residues. The ends lost 7 bases at V and 1 base at J; junction bases unmatched: 4. This sample is part of a study of identical twins. Unique molecular identifiers were present on the cDNA, which also gained a universal primer site by template switching. TCRdb reprocessed the 5' RACE reads via MiXCR and lists one record per CDR3 protein. This table has about 890,000 distinct CDR3 sequences, around an eighth appearing once. Whole-study findings and limits: Carriage of fewer insertions was seen in abundant cord blood beta clonotypes, whereas memory repertoires showed none.

These data were also reused for a study on yellow fever vaccine responses in identical twins.

The receptor's source is a woman between 18 and 29 years old in good health. The chain joins TRBV19 to TRBJ2-6, with 7 bases fitting TRBD1. Input material: PBMCs. The CDR3 sequence: CASTRQGSGANVLTF. CDR3 sequence (DNA): TGTGCCAGTACCAGACAGGGATCTGGGGCCAACGTCCTGACTTTC.